Only a few counts were recorded for the clone carrying this TCR beta chain. This record comes from a study of beta chain features in type 1 diabetes. Every isolated RNA sample was fully reverse transcribed, so sequencing captured expressed TCRB transcripts. Only in-frame clones appear in the TCRdb table, and some are missing; sequencing was by immunoSEQ multiplex PCR. The table has under 400,000 clones, approximately 14% seen once; the top ten hold more than 6.5%. The CDR3 is made up of 12 amino acids. Germline CDR1 is SGHAT and CDR2 is FQNNGV. V was shortened by 3 bases and J by 10 bases, with 10 bases between the two germline ends.

The sequencing sample was made of central memory CD4+ T cells from blood. The clonotype originates from a man aged 25-45 years in good health. The V call is TRBV11-2, the J call TRBJ2-1; D is perhaps TRBD1 or TRBD2 (5 bases each). Here the CDR3 DNA reads TGTGCCAGCAGCTTTCTGGGACGGGAGCAGTTCTTC. Translating it yields CASSFLGREQFF.